The T cell receptor (beta chain) under discussion was sequenced for a study of blood T cell repertoires in COVID-19. Sequenced by immunoSEQ multiplex PCR; TCRdb stores in-frame clones only, minus some. This sample has almost 350,000 clones, with about 92% found just once. The CDR3 runs 14 residues. Germline CDR1 is SGDLS and CDR2 is YYNGEE. Trimming shortened V by 10 bases and J by 4 bases, and 15 bases separated the two germline ends. Sequenced: peripheral blood. The chain couples TRBV9 to TRBJ1-6; D might be TRBD1 (5 bases). This sequence was found in a woman aged 55 to 70 with COVID-19, enrolled during active disease. CDR3 residues: CAPSPGGYNSPLHF. DNA of the CDR3: TGTGCCCCCTCGCCCGGGGGATATAATTCACCCCTCCACTTT.